This TCR beta chain was retrieved from a study of control samples from healthy donors and cancer patients. Generated by immunoSEQ multiplex PCR, the TCRdb table keeps only in-frame clones and is missing some. The data show roughly 38,000 clones, less than 90% seen once. J gave up 5 bases and V 0 bases, and 2 bases lay outside the gene matches. CDR3 length: 15 residues. Germline values: CDR1 KGHSH, CDR2 LQKENI. The rearrangement uses TRBV18 and TRBJ2-3; 10 nucleotides match TRBD2. The receptor comes from a man in his sixties in good health. Source material: blood. CDR3 DNA sequence: TGTGCCAGCTCACCACCAGCGGGAGGGGTAGATACGCAGTATTTT. Its protein is CASSPPAGGVDTQYF.